This T cell receptor (beta chain) derives from a study of T cell responses to AZD1222 COVID-19 vaccine. Study-level findings and limits: Samples come after the peak T cell response, not at day 14.

The method was immunoSEQ multiplex PCR; TCRdb's version includes in-frame clones alone and lacks a portion of them. Counted here are approximately 14,000 clones, less than 85% occurring once; the ten biggest clones make up 30% to 50%. On this clone itself: What it binds is unknown.

The TCR was taken from an adult who received the AZD1222 COVID-19 vaccine. The sample in question was peripheral blood, obtained 28 days after the second AZD1222 dose.

This CDR3 reads CASSLVQDQPQHF. DNA of the CDR3: TGTGCCAGCAGTTTAGTGCAGGATCAGCCCCAGCATTTT. The chain carries TRBV28 and TRBJ1-5; D unresolved. The CDR3 is made up of 13 amino acids. Looked up from germline, CDR1 is MDHEN and CDR2 is SYDVKM. V was clipped by 2 bases and J by 5 bases, with 7 bases between them.